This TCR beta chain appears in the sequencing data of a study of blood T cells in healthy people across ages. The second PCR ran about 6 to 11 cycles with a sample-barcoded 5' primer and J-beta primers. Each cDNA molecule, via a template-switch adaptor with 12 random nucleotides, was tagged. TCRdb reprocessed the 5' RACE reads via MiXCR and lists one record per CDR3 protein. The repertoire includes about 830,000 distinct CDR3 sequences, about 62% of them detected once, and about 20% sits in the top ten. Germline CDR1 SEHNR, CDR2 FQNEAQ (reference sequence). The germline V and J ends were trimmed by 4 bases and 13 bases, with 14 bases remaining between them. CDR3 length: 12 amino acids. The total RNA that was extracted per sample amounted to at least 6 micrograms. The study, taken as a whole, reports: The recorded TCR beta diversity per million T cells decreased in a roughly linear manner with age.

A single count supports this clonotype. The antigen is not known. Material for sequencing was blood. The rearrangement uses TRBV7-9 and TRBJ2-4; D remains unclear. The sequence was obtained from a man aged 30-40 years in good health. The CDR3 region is CASSSLYEEQYF. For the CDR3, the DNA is TGTGCCAGCAGCTCCCTGTATGAAGAGCAGTACTTC.